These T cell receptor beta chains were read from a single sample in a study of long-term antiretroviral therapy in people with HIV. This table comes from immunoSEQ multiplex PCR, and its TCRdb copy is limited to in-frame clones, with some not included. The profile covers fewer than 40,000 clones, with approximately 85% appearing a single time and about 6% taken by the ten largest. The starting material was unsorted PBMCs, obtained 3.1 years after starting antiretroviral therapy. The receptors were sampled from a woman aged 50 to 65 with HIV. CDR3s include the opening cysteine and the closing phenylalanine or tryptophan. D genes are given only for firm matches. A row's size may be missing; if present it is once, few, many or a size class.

CDR3 protein: CASSLLWPSTDTQYF; CDR3 DNA: TGCGCCAGCAGCTTACTCTGGCCGAGCACAGATACGCAGTATTTT; V gene: TRBV5-1; D gene: -; J gene: TRBJ2-3; clone size: -
CDR3 protein: CASSPLRGNQETQYF; CDR3 DNA: TGCGCCAGCAGCCCGCTGAGGGGCAACCAAGAGACCCAGTACTTC; V gene: TRBV5-1; D gene: -; J gene: TRBJ2-5; clone size: few
CDR3 protein: CASSLQEDYGYTF; CDR3 DNA: TGTGCCAGCAGCTTACAGGAGGACTATGGCTACACCTTC; V gene: TRBV7-9; D gene: -; J gene: TRBJ1-2; clone size: few
CDR3 protein: CASSIRGRLLLYGYTF; CDR3 DNA: TGTGCCAGTAGTATTAGGGGACGGTTACTCCTCTATGGCTACACCTTC; V gene: TRBV19; D gene: -; J gene: TRBJ1-2; clone size: once
CDR3 protein: CASSFGTGTYEQYF; CDR3 DNA: TGTGCCAGCAGCTTCGGGACAGGTACCTACGAGCAGTACTTC; V gene: TRBV11-3; D gene: TRBD1; J gene: TRBJ2-7; clone size: -
CDR3 protein: CASSLAVGGNTGELFF; CDR3 DNA: TGCGCCAGCAGCTTGGCCGTAGGAGGCAACACCGGGGAGCTGTTTTTT; V gene: TRBV5-1; D gene: -; J gene: TRBJ2-2; clone size: -
CDR3 protein: CASSLVGSEQYF; CDR3 DNA: TGTGCCAGCAGCTTAGTAGGGTCCGAGCAGTACTTC; V gene: TRBV7-2; D gene: -; J gene: TRBJ2-7; clone size: -
CDR3 protein: CASSPTRGANVLTF; CDR3 DNA: TGTGCCAGCAGTCCCACCCGCGGGGCCAACGTCCTGACTTTC; V gene: TRBV9; D gene: -; J gene: TRBJ2-6; clone size: -
CDR3 protein: CASSQASGGRETQYF; CDR3 DNA: TGCGCCAGCAGCCAAGCCAGCGGGGGTAGGGAGACCCAGTACTTC; V gene: TRBV4-1; D gene: TRBD2; J gene: TRBJ2-5; clone size: -
CDR3 protein: CASSALGGNTGELFF; CDR3 DNA: TGTGCCAGTAGTGCTCTTGGGGGGAACACCGGGGAGCTGTTTTTT; V gene: TRBV19; D gene: -; J gene: TRBJ2-2; clone size: -
CDR3 protein: CASSFHREKLFF; CDR3 DNA: TGTGCCAGTAGTTTCCACAGGGAAAAACTGTTTTTT; V gene: TRBV19; D gene: -; J gene: TRBJ1-4; clone size: -
CDR3 protein: CASSSTTDTQYF; CDR3 DNA: TGTGCCAGCAGCTCAACCACAGATACGCAGTATTTT; V gene: TRBV7-2; D gene: -; J gene: TRBJ2-3; clone size: -
CDR3 protein: CASSERGVGGYTF; CDR3 DNA: TGTGCCAGCAGTGAAAGGGGGGTGGGGGGCTACACCTTC; V gene: TRBV2; D gene: -; J gene: TRBJ1-2; clone size: -
CDR3 protein: CATSRDKAVRQGLFF; CDR3 DNA: TGTGCCACCAGCAGAGATAAGGCGGTGAGACAGGGCCTGTTTTTT; V gene: TRBV15; D gene: TRBD1; J gene: TRBJ1-4; clone size: -
CDR3 protein: CASSPTPYEQYF; CDR3 DNA: TGTGCCAGCAGCCCCACTCCCTACGAGCAGTACTTC; V gene: TRBV6-5; D gene: -; J gene: TRBJ2-7; clone size: once
CDR3 protein: CASNKDRSYEQYF; CDR3 DNA: TGTGCCAGCAACAAGGACAGGTCCTACGAGCAGTACTTC; V gene: TRBV2; D gene: TRBD1; J gene: TRBJ2-7; clone size: -
CDR3 protein: CASSSDSLNTEAFF; CDR3 DNA: TGCGCCAGCAGCAGCGACAGCTTGAACACTGAAGCTTTCTTT; V gene: TRBV5-1; D gene: -; J gene: TRBJ1-1; clone size: -
CDR3 protein: CASSFLSGANTGELFF; CDR3 DNA: TGTGCCAGCAGCTTCCTTAGCGGGGCGAACACCGGGGAGCTGTTTTTT; V gene: TRBV7-3; D gene: TRBD2; J gene: TRBJ2-2; clone size: -
CDR3 protein: CAITSPGGEETQYF; CDR3 DNA: TGTGCCATCACCTCCCCGGGCGGGGAAGAGACCCAGTACTTC; V gene: TRBV10-3; D gene: -; J gene: TRBJ2-5; clone size: -
CDR3 protein: CASSPGGQNIQYF; CDR3 DNA: TGCGCCAGCAGCCCGGGCGGCCAGAACATTCAGTACTTC; V gene: TRBV5-1; D gene: -; J gene: TRBJ2-4; clone size: few
CDR3 protein: CASSFSGGAYNEQFF; CDR3 DNA: TGTGCCAGCAGCTTCAGCGGGGGGGCCTACAATGAGCAGTTCTTC; V gene: TRBV7-2; D gene: TRBD2; J gene: TRBJ2-1; clone size: -
CDR3 protein: CASSPGLAGGLAKNIQYF; CDR3 DNA: TGTGCCAGCAGCCCCGGACTAGCGGGGGGTTTAGCCAAAAACATTCAGTACTTC; V gene: TRBV7-2; D gene: TRBD2; J gene: TRBJ2-4; clone size: -
CDR3 protein: CASSEGRVDTQYF; CDR3 DNA: TGTGCCAGCAGTGAAGGCAGGGTGGATACGCAGTATTTT; V gene: TRBV6-1; D gene: -; J gene: TRBJ2-3; clone size: -
CDR3 protein: CASSLSSTSTEAFF; CDR3 DNA: TGTGCCAGCAGCTTAAGTTCGACAAGCACTGAAGCTTTCTTT; V gene: TRBV7-3; D gene: -; J gene: TRBJ1-1; clone size: -
CDR3 protein: CASTGSFGQPQHF; CDR3 DNA: TGTGCCAGCACGGGCAGTTTTGGTCAGCCCCAGCATTTT; V gene: TRBV6-1; D gene: -; J gene: TRBJ1-5; clone size: -
CDR3 protein: CAISAGASYGYTF; CDR3 DNA: TGTGCCATCAGTGCAGGGGCAAGCTATGGCTACACCTTC; V gene: TRBV10-3; D gene: -; J gene: TRBJ1-2; clone size: -
CDR3 protein: CASSQESWLTGDYGYTF; CDR3 DNA: TGCGCCAGCAGCCAAGAGTCTTGGTTGACAGGGGACTATGGCTACACCTTC; V gene: TRBV4-1; D gene: TRBD1; J gene: TRBJ1-2; clone size: -
CDR3 protein: CASSVGGSGANVLTF; CDR3 DNA: TGTGCCAGCAGTGTAGGAGGTTCTGGGGCCAACGTCCTGACTTTC; V gene: TRBV6-1; D gene: -; J gene: TRBJ2-6; clone size: -
CDR3 protein: CASTRGQNTEAFF; CDR3 DNA: TGTGCCAGCACGCGGGGACAGAACACTGAAGCTTTCTTT; V gene: TRBV14; D gene: -; J gene: TRBJ1-1; clone size: -
CDR3 protein: CATSREPLGLDGTGELFF; CDR3 DNA: TGTGCCACCAGCAGAGAACCCCTAGGGCTTGATGGGACCGGGGAGCTGTTTTTT; V gene: TRBV15; D gene: -; J gene: TRBJ2-2; clone size: -
CDR3 protein: CASSRDNEQFF; CDR3 DNA: TGTGCCAGCAGCCGAGACAATGAGCAGTTCTTC; V gene: TRBV28; D gene: -; J gene: TRBJ2-1; clone size: -
CDR3 protein: CASSSTGGLDEQYF; CDR3 DNA: TGTGCCAGCAGCTCGACGGGGGGGCTCGACGAGCAGTACTTC; V gene: TRBV7-3; D gene: TRBD2; J gene: TRBJ2-7; clone size: once
CDR3 protein: CASSPGGGGGHQETQYF; CDR3 DNA: TGTGCCAGCAGCCCTGGAGGGGGCGGGGGCCACCAAGAGACCCAGTACTTC; V gene: TRBV7-2; D gene: -; J gene: TRBJ2-5; clone size: -
CDR3 protein: CASGREVLVSYNSPLHF; CDR3 DNA: TGTGCCAGCGGCAGGGAAGTACTGGTCTCCTATAATTCACCCCTCCACTTT; V gene: TRBV2; D gene: -; J gene: TRBJ1-6; clone size: few
CDR3 protein: CASSPTGTSGGTDTQYF; CDR3 DNA: TGCGCCAGCAGCCCAACCGGGACTAGCGGGGGCACAGATACGCAGTATTTT; V gene: TRBV4-1; D gene: TRBD2; J gene: TRBJ2-3; clone size: -
CDR3 protein: CSVGRGYYEQYF; CDR3 DNA: TGCAGCGTTGGCAGGGGGTACTACGAGCAGTACTTC; V gene: TRBV29-1; D gene: TRBD1; J gene: TRBJ2-7; clone size: -
CDR3 protein: CASSLRQGASYEQYF; CDR3 DNA: TGTGCCAGCAGTCTCAGACAGGGGGCGTCGTACGAGCAGTACTTC; V gene: TRBV27; D gene: TRBD1; J gene: TRBJ2-7; clone size: -
CDR3 protein: CASSQEDRGGYEQYF; CDR3 DNA: TGCGCCAGCAGCCAAGAAGACAGGGGAGGATACGAGCAGTACTTC; V gene: TRBV4-1; D gene: TRBD1; J gene: TRBJ2-7; clone size: -
CDR3 protein: CASSSRALSYEQYF; CDR3 DNA: TGTGCCAGCAGCTCCCGTGCCCTCTCCTACGAGCAGTACTTC; V gene: TRBV11-2; D gene: -; J gene: TRBJ2-7; clone size: -
CDR3 protein: CASTEPRGNYGYTF; CDR3 DNA: TGTGCCAGCACCGAACCTCGGGGTAACTATGGCTACACCTTC; V gene: TRBV7-9; D gene: -; J gene: TRBJ1-2; clone size: -
CDR3 protein: CASRTGGGYGYTF; CDR3 DNA: TGTGCCAGCAGGACAGGGGGCGGGTATGGCTACACCTTC; V gene: TRBV27; D gene: TRBD1; J gene: TRBJ1-2; clone size: -
CDR3 protein: CASSLRLQRDTQYF; CDR3 DNA: TGTGCCAGCAGCTTAAGATTGCAGAGGGATACGCAGTATTTT; V gene: TRBV13; D gene: -; J gene: TRBJ2-3; clone size: -
CDR3 protein: CASSPFRGTNEQFF; CDR3 DNA: TGTGCCAGCAGCCCCTTTAGAGGGACCAATGAGCAGTTCTTC; V gene: TRBV14; D gene: -; J gene: TRBJ2-1; clone size: -
CDR3 protein: CASSLDVSYNEQFF; CDR3 DNA: TGCGCCAGCAGCTTGGATGTGTCCTACAATGAGCAGTTCTTC; V gene: TRBV5-1; D gene: -; J gene: TRBJ2-1; clone size: -
CDR3 protein: CASSQNPGLAGGHDTQYF; CDR3 DNA: TGTGCCAGCAGCCAAAACCCGGGACTAGCGGGGGGGCACGATACGCAGTATTTT; V gene: TRBV4-2; D gene: TRBD2; J gene: TRBJ2-3; clone size: -
CDR3 protein: CASSRGNSNEKLFF; CDR3 DNA: TGTGCCAGCAGTCGGGGCAACAGTAATGAAAAACTGTTTTTT; V gene: TRBV7-3; D gene: -; J gene: TRBJ1-4; clone size: -
CDR3 protein: CASSGVALGLYGYTF; CDR3 DNA: TGTGCCAGTAGTGGTGTCGCCTTGGGACTCTATGGCTACACCTTC; V gene: TRBV19; D gene: -; J gene: TRBJ1-2; clone size: -